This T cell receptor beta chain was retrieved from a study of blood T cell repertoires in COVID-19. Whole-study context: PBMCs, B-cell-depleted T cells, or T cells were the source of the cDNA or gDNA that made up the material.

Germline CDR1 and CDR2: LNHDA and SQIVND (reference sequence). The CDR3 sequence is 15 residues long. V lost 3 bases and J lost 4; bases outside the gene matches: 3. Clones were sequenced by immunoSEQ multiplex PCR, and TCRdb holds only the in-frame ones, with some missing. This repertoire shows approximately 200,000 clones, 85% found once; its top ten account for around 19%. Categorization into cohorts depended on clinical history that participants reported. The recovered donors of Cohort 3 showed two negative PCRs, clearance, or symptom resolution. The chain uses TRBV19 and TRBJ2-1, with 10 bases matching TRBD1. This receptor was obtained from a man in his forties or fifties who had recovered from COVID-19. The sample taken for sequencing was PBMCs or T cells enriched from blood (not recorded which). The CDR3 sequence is CASSMGQGRYNEQFF. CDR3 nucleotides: TGTGCCAGTAGTATGGGACAGGGGCGTTACAATGAGCAGTTCTTC. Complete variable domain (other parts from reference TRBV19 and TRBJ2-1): DGGITQSPKYLFRKEGQNVTLSCEQNLNHDAMYWYRQDPGQGLRLIYYSQIVNDFQKGDIAEGYSVSREKKESFPLTVTSAQKNPTAFYLCASSMGQGRYNEQFFGPGTRLTVL.